The rows below give T cell receptor beta chains drawn from one sample of a study of PD-1 blockade in classical Hodgkin lymphoma. The protocol was immunoSEQ multiplex PCR, while the TCRdb copy is restricted to in-frame clones and leaves out a portion. In the table there are 13,000 or so clones, approximately 80% of which are singletons. Sample: CD4+ T cells from blood, taken before the fourth cycle of nivolumab. Every receptor here comes from a human donor with classical Hodgkin lymphoma. Each CDR3 is given with its conserved first and last residue. A D gene is named only where the DNA matches it firmly. Part of the rows lack a size; the others show once, few, many or a class for expanded clones.

>.|TRBV18|TRBJ2-3|.
TGTGCCAGCTCACCACCGAACACAGATACGCAGTATTTT
CASSPPNTDTQYF
>.|TRBV9|TRBJ1-5|.
TGTGCCAGCGGGAGAATTAATCAGCCCCAGCATTTT
CASGRINQPQHF
>.|TRBV18|TRBJ2-7|TRBD2
TGTGCCAGCTCCCCGACTAGCGAACCCTACGAGCAGTACTTC
CASSPTSEPYEQYF
>.|TRBV9|TRBJ2-3|.
TGTGCCAGCAGCGTAAATAGCCGCCTTAGCACAGATACGCAGTATTTT
CASSVNSRLSTDTQYF
>once|TRBV5-1|TRBJ2-6|.
TGCGCCACCACAGTGTCCAACGTCCTGACTTTC
CATTVSNVLTF
>.|TRBV13|TRBJ2-1|.
TGTGCCAGCAGCTTTCCCAGCGGGTCCTACAATGAGCAGTTCTTC
CASSFPSGSYNEQFF
>.|TRBV30|TRBJ2-2|.
TGTGCCTGGAGTGGGACTGCCCCCGGGGAGCTGTTTTTT
CAWSGTAPGELFF
>.|TRBV6-1|TRBJ2-1|.
TGTGCCAGCAGTGAGGGCGTAGACTCCTACAATGAGCAGTTCTTC
CASSEGVDSYNEQFF
>.|TRBV7-2|TRBJ1-5|.
TGTGCCAGCAGCCGGTCTGACAGGTATCAGCCCCAGCATTTT
CASSRSDRYQPQHF
>few|TRBV10-3|TRBJ2-7|.
TGTGCCACCCGGGTAGGCAGGGGACCCTACGAGCAGTACTTC
CATRVGRGPYEQYF
>.|TRBV28|TRBJ2-3|.
TGTGCCAGCAGTTTAATCAGGGAGGACACAGATACGCAGTATTTT
CASSLIREDTDTQYF
>.|TRBV9|TRBJ2-3|TRBD2
TGTGCCAGCAGCGTAGGCCTAGCGGGAGATACGCAGTATTTT
CASSVGLAGDTQYF
>.|TRBV9|TRBJ2-7|TRBD2
TGTGCCAGCAGCGTGGGGGAGGGAGATCGGTCCTACGAGCAGTACTTC
CASSVGEGDRSYEQYF
>.|TRBV4-3|TRBJ1-2|.
TGCGCCAGCAGCCAAGAGCCGGGGAGCTATGGCTACACCTTC
CASSQEPGSYGYTF
>.|TRBV4-1|TRBJ2-1|.
TGCGCCAGCAGCCAAGATATCAGCGGCTACAATGAGCAGTTCTTC
CASSQDISGYNEQFF
>.|TRBV11-3|TRBJ1-2|TRBD1
TGTGCCAGCAGCATACACGGGACAGGGAATGGCTACACCTTC
CASSIHGTGNGYTF
>.|TRBV5-6|TRBJ2-3|TRBD2
TGTGCCAGCAGCTTCGCGGGGGGCCCGTGGGGGCAGTATTTT
CASSFAGGPWGQYF
>once|TRBV5-8|TRBJ2-6|TRBD1
TGTGCCAGCAGTCTATTGGGACAGTCAATATCTGGGGCCAACGTCCTGACTTTC
CASSLLGQSISGANVLTF
>.|TRBV29-1|TRBJ2-1|TRBD2
TGCAGCGTTGTGCGAGCGGGAGTCAATGAGCAGTTCTTC
CSVVRAGVNEQFF
>once|TRBV7-9|TRBJ1-1|.
TGTGCCAGCAGCTTACGACAGCCGAACACTGAAGCTTTCTTT
CASSLRQPNTEAFF
>.|TRBV7-9|TRBJ1-1|.
TGTGCCAGCATCGCCGATGGGGTGTTTTGGACTGAAGCTTTCTTT
CASIADGVFWTEAFF
>.|TRBV19|TRBJ2-7|TRBD1
TGTGCCAGTAGTTTCGACAGGGTGTCCTACGAGCAGTACTTC
CASSFDRVSYEQYF
>once|TRBV5-8|TRBJ1-5|.
TGTGCCAGCAGCTTAGGTACTGTGGCAGGGGATTTTCAGCCCCAGCATTTT
CASSLGTVAGDFQPQHF
>.|TRBV7-2|TRBJ2-2|.
TGTGCCAGCAGCTTAAACGGGGAGCTGTTTTTT
CASSLNGELFF
>.|TRBV7-2|TRBJ1-2|.
TGTGCCAGCAGCTTCACAGGGCGAGATGGCTACACCTTC
CASSFTGRDGYTF
>.|TRBV12-5|TRBJ2-3|.
TGTGCTAGTGGCCTTCAAGGGGCAGATACGCAGTATTTT
CASGLQGADTQYF
>.|TRBV7-2|TRBJ1-3|.
TGTGCCAGCAGCTTAAATTTCAGGGGAAACACCATATATTTT
CASSLNFRGNTIYF
>once|TRBV21-1|TRBJ1-1|.
TGTGCCAGCAGCAAAGAGTGGAGGGACAGGGGGCAGGGGACTGAAGCTTTCTTT
CASSKEWRDRGQGTEAFF
>.|TRBV7-9|TRBJ2-3|.
TGTGCCAGCAGCTTGGGGTTGTCTGCAGATACGCAGTATTTT
CASSLGLSADTQYF
>.|TRBV4-3|TRBJ2-5|.
TGCGCCAGCAGCCAAGTCTCAGGGCCGAGACTAGAAGAGACCCAGTACTTC
CASSQVSGPRLEETQYF
>few|TRBV18|TRBJ1-1|.
TGTGCCAGCTCACCACAGGGAAACACTGAAGCTTTCTTT
CASSPQGNTEAFF
>.|TRBV6-5|TRBJ1-1|.
TGTGCCAGCAGTTACGGACAGTCTGAAGCTTTCTTT
CASSYGQSEAFF
>.|TRBV6-5|TRBJ2-7|.
TGTGCCAGCAGTTACAGTCTAGTATTCCACGAGCAGTACTTC
CASSYSLVFHEQYF
>.|TRBV30|TRBJ1-2|.
TGTGCCTGGGGGGCAAACTATGGCTACACCTTC
CAWGANYGYTF
>.|TRBV5-1|TRBJ1-3|.
TGCGCCAGCAGCTACGATGGGACGTCTGGAAACACCATATATTTT
CASSYDGTSGNTIYF
>.|TRBV19|TRBJ2-7|TRBD1
TGTGCCAGTAACGCCGGGACAGGGACCTACGAGCAGTACTTC
CASNAGTGTYEQYF
>.|TRBV10-1|TRBJ2-1|TRBD1
TGCGCCAGCAGTAGGTTTACGGGACAGGGCCCCCAAAGGGAGCAGTTCTTC
CASSRFTGQGPQREQFF
>.|TRBV5-6|TRBJ2-2|TRBD1
TGTGCCAGCAGCCCAGGACAGGGGGCGAACACCGGGGAGCTGTTTTTT
CASSPGQGANTGELFF
>.|TRBV2|TRBJ1-1|.
TGTGCCAGCAGTCCCGGGGACTATAACACTGAAGCTTTCTTT
CASSPGDYNTEAFF
>.|TRBV6-5|TRBJ2-1|TRBD2
TGTGCCAGCAGTTACGGGCGGGAGAATGAGCAGTTCTTC
CASSYGRENEQFF
>.|TRBV28|TRBJ2-4|TRBD1
TGTGCCAGCACCCTTGCCGGGACAGGGAAAAACATTCAGTACTTC
CASTLAGTGKNIQYF
>.|TRBV7-9|TRBJ2-3|.
TGTGCCCAAACCCGAGACTTGAGCACAGATACGCAGTATTTT
CAQTRDLSTDTQYF
>.|TRBV5-1|TRBJ2-1|TRBD2
TGCGCCAGCAGCTTGTGGCTAGCGGGAGCTGGCAATGAGCAGTTCTTC
CASSLWLAGAGNEQFF
>.|TRBV5-1|TRBJ2-7|TRBD1
TGCGCCAGCAGCTTGGCAGCCGGGACAGGGCTCTACGAGCAGTACTTC
CASSLAAGTGLYEQYF
>.|TRBV4-3|TRBJ2-1|TRBD2
TGCGCCAGCAGCCGCCCCAGCGGGAGTTTCAATGAGCAGTTCTTC
CASSRPSGSFNEQFF
>.|TRBV5-1|TRBJ2-5|.
TGCGCCAGCAGCCAACAGGGGGGGGCCCTACAAGAGACCCAGTACTTC
CASSQQGGALQETQYF
>.|TRBV4-1|TRBJ1-5|.
TGCGCCAGCAGCCGGGAGACAGAGAATCAGCCCCAGCATTTT
CASSRETENQPQHF
>few|TRBV18|TRBJ1-6|TRBD1
TGTGCCAGCTCACCGCGGACAGGTGCTAATTCACCCCTCCACTTT
CASSPRTGANSPLHF
>.|TRBV10-2|TRBJ2-1|.
TGCGCCAGCCAGCAGCGTTACAATGAGCAGTTCTTC
CASQQRYNEQFF
>.|TRBV7-2|TRBJ2-3|.
TGTGCCAGCAGCTCAATAAGGGGCGGCTGGGGGGCAGATACGCAGTATTTT
CASSSIRGGWGADTQYF
>.|TRBV4-1|TRBJ1-6|TRBD1
TGCGCCAGCAGCCACCCAAGGACAGGGACCAATTCACCCCTCCACTTT
CASSHPRTGTNSPLHF
>.|TRBV18|TRBJ1-1|TRBD1
TGTGCCAGCTCACCTGCGCCACCAGGACAGGCCTACACTGAAGCTTTCTTT
CASSPAPPGQAYTEAFF
>.|TRBV10-3|TRBJ1-3|TRBD1
TGTGCCATCAGTTCCGGACAGGGCTCGCCTGGAAACACCATATATTTT
CAISSGQGSPGNTIYF
>.|TRBV28|TRBJ2-1|.
TGTGCCAGCAAAGGTTACAATGAGCAGTTCTTC
CASKGYNEQFF